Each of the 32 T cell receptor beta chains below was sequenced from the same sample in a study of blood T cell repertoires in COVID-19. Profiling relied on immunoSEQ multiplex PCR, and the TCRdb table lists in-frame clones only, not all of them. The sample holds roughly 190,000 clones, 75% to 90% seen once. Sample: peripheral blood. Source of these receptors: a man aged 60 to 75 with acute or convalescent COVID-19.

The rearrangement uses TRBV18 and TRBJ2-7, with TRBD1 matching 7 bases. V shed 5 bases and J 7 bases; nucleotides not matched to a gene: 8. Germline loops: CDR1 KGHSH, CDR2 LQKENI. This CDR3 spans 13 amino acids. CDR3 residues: CASSSGTVQEQYF. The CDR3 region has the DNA TGTGCCAGCTCATCAGGGACAGTTCAGGAGCAGTACTTC.

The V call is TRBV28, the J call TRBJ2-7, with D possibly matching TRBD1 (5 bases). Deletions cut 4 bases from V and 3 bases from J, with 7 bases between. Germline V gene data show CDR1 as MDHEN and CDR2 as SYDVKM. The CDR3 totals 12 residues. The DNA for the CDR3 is TGTGCCAGCAGTTCACAGGTCTACGAGCAGTACTTC. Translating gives CASSSQVYEQYF.

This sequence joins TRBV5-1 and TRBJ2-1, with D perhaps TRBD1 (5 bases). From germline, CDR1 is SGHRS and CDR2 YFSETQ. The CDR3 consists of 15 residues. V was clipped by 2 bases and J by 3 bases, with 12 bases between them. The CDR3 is CASSFTGHHYNEQFF. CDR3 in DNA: TGCGCCAGCAGCTTTACAGGACACCACTACAATGAGCAGTTCTTC.

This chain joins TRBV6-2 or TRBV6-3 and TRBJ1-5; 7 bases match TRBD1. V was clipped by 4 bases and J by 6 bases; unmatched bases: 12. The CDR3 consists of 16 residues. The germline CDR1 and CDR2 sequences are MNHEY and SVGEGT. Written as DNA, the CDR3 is TGTGCCAGCAGTTCGGCGTTTACAGGGGACGGTCAGCCCCAGCATTTT. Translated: CASSSAFTGDGQPQHF.

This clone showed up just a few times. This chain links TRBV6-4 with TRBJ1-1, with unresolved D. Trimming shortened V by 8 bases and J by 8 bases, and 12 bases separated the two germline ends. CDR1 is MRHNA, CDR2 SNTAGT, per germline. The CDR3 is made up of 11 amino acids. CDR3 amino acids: CASSRNGEAFF. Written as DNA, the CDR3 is TGTGCCAGCTCGCGGAACGGGGAAGCTTTCTTT.

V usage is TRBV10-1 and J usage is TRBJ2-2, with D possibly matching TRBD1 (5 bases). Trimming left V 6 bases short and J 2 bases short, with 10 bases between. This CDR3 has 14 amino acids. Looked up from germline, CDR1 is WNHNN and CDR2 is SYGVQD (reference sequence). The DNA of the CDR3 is TGCGCCAGCAGCAGGGTGGTAAACACCGGGGAGCTGTTTTTT. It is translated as CASSRVVNTGELFF.

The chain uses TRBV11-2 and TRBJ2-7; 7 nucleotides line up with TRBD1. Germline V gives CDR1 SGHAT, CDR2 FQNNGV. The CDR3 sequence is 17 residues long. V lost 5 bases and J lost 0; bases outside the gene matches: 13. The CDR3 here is CASSLASKGTVSYEQYF. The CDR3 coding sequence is TGTGCCAGCAGCCTGGCATCAAAGGGGACAGTCTCCTACGAGCAGTACTTC.

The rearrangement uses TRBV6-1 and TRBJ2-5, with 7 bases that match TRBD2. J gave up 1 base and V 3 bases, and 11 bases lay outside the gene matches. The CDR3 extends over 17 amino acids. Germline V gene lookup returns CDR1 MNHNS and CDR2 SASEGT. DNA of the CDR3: TGTGCCAGCAGTGAGTGGAGAATTCAGCGGGGCCAAGAGACCCAGTACTTC. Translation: CASSEWRIQRGQETQYF.

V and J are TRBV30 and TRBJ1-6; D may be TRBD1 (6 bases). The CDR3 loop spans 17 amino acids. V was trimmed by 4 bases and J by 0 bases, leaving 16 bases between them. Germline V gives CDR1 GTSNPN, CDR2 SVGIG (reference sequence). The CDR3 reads CAWKLSGQSSYNSPLHF. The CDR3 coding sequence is TGTGCCTGGAAGTTGTCAGGACAGAGCTCCTATAATTCACCCCTCCACTTT. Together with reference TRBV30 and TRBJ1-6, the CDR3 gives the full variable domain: SQTIHQWPATLVQPVGSPLSLECTVEGTSNPNLYWYRQAAGRGLQLLFYSVGIGQISSEVPQNLSASRPQDRQFILSSKKLLLSDSGFYLCAWKLSGQSSYNSPLHFGNGTRLTVT.

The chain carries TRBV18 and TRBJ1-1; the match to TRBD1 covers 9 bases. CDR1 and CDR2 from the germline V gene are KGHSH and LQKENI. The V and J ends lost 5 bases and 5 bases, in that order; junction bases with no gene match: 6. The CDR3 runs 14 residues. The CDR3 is CASSSRQGGTEAFF. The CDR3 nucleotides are TGTGCCAGCTCATCAAGACAGGGGGGTACTGAAGCTTTCTTT.

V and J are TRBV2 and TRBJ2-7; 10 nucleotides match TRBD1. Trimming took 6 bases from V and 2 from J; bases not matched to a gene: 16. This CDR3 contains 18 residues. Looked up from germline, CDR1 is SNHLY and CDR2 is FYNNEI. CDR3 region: CASRGHHRRTGGPYEQYF. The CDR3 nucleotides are TGTGCCAGCAGGGGACACCATCGCCGGACAGGGGGACCCTACGAGCAGTACTTC.

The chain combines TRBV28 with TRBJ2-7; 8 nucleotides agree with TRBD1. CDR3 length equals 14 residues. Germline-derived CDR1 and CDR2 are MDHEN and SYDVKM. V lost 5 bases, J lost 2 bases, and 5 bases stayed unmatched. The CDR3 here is CASSPDRAPYEQYF. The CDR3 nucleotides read TGTGCCAGCAGTCCGGACAGGGCCCCCTACGAGCAGTACTTC.

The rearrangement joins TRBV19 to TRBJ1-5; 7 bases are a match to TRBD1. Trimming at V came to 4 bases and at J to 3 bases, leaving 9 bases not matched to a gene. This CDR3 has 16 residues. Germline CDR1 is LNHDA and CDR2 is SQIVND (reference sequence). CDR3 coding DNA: TGTGCCAGTAGTAGTCCCCCGGGACAGACCAATCAGCCCCAGCATTTT. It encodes CASSSPPGQTNQPQHF.

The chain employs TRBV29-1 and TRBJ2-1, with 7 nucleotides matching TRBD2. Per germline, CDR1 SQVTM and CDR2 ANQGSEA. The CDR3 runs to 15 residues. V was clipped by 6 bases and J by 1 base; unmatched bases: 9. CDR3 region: CSVADSSGSYNEQFF. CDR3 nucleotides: TGCAGCGTGGCAGACTCTAGCGGATCCTACAATGAGCAGTTCTTC.

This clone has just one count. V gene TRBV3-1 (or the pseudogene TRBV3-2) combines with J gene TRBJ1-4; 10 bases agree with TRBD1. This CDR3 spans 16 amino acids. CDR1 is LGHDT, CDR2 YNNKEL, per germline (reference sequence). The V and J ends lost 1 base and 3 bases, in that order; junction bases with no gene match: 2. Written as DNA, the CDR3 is TGTGCCAGCAGCCAAGGGGACAGGGGACCTAATGAAAAACTGTTTTTT. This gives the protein CASSQGDRGPNEKLFF.

CDR3 region: CASRQGGGTEAFF. The DNA for the CDR3 is TGCGCCAGCAGACAGGGGGGAGGGACTGAAGCTTTCTTT. This sequence joins TRBV5-1 and TRBJ1-1, with 8 bases identical to TRBD1. The CDR3 has 13 residues. The V gene's germline CDR1 is SGHRS and CDR2 YFSETQ. V shed 5 bases and J 5 bases; nucleotides not matched to a gene: 5.

The CDR3 coding sequence is TGTGCCAGCAGCTCTGGGGGGGCAGAATCCTACGAGCAGTACTTC. Encoded protein: CASSSGGAESYEQYF. J is TRBJ2-7 and V is TRBV7-9, with D possibly matching TRBD2 (7 bases). The germline V and J ends were trimmed by 4 bases and 1 base, with 14 bases remaining between them. The CDR3 covers 15 residues. The germline V gene has CDR1 SEHNR and CDR2 FQNEAQ (reference sequence). The variable domain in full, completed from reference TRBV7-9 and TRBJ2-7, reads DTGVSQNPRHKITKRGQNVTFRCDPISEHNRLYWYRQTLGQGPEFLTYFQNEAQLEKSRLLSDRFSAERPKGSFSTLEIQRTEQGDSAMYLCASSSGGAESYEQYFGPGTRLTVT.

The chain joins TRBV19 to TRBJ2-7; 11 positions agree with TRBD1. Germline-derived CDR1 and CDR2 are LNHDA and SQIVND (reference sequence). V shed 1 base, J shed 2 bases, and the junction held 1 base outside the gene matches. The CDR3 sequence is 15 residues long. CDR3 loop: CASSIVGQGAYEQYF. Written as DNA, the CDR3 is TGTGCCAGTAGTATAGTGGGACAGGGGGCCTACGAGCAGTACTTC. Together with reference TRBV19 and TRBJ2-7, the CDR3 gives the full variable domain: DGGITQSPKYLFRKEGQNVTLSCEQNLNHDAMYWYRQDPGQGLRLIYYSQIVNDFQKGDIAEGYSVSREKKESFPLTVTSAQKNPTAFYLCASSIVGQGAYEQYFGPGTRLTVT.

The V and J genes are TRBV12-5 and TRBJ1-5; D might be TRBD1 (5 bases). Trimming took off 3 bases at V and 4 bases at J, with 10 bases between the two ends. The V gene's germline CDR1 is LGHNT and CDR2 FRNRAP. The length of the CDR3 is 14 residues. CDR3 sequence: CASGFGGRNQPQHF. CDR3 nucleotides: TGTGCTAGTGGTTTCGGGGGGAGAAATCAGCCCCAGCATTTT.

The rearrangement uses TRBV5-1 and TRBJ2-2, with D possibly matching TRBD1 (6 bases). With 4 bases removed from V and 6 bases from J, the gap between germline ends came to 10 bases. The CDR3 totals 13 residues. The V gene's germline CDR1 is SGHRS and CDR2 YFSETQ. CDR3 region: CASSIQGPGELFF. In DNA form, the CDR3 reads TGCGCCAGCAGCATACAGGGACCCGGGGAGCTGTTTTTT.

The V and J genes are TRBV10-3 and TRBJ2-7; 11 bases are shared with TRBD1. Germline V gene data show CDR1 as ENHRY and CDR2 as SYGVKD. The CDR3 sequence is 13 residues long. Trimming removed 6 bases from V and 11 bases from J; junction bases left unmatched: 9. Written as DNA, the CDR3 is TGTGCCATCAGCGGACAGGGGGCCGGGTTTGAGTACTTC. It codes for CAISGQGAGFEYF.

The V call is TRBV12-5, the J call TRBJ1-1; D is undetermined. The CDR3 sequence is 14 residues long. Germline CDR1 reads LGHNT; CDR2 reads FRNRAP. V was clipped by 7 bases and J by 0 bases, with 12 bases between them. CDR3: CASARGGLNTEAFF. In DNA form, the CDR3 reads TGTGCTAGTGCCCGGGGAGGGCTGAACACTGAAGCTTTCTTT.

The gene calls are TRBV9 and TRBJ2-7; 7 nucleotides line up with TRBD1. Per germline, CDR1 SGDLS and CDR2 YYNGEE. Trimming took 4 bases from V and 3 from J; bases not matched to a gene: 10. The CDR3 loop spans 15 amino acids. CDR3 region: CASSTGTARVYEQYF. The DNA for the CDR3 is TGTGCCAGCAGCACTGGGACAGCCCGGGTCTACGAGCAGTACTTC.

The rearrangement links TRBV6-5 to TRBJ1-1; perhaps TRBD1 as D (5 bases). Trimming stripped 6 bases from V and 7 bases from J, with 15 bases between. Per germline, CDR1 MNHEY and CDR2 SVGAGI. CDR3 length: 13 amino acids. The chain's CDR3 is CASRQGLSREAFF. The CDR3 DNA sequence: TGTGCCAGCAGGCAGGGATTGTCCCGTGAAGCTTTCTTT.

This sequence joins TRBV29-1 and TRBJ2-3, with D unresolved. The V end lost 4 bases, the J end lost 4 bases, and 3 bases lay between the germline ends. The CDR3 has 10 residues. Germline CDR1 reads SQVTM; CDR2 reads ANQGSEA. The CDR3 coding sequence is TGCAGCGTTGGCGCAGATACGCAGTATTTT. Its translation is CSVGADTQYF.

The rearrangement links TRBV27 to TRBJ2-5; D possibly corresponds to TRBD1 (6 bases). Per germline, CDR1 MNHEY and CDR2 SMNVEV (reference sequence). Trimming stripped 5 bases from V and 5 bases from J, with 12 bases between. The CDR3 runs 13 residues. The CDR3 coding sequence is TGTGCCAGCAGTCTAACAGGGTGGGAGACCCAGTACTTC. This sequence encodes CASSLTGWETQYF.

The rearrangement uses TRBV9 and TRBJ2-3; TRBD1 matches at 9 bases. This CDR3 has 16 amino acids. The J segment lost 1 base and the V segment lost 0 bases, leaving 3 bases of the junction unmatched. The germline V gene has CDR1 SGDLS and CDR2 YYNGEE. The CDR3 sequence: CASSVAGTGRTDTQYF. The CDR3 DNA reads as TGTGCCAGCAGCGTAGCAGGGACAGGGCGCACAGATACGCAGTATTTT.

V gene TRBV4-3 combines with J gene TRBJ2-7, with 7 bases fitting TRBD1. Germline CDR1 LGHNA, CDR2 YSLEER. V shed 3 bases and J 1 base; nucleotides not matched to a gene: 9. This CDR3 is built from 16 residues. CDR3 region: CASSHQTGILSYEQYF. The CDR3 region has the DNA TGCGCCAGCAGCCACCAGACAGGGATACTTTCCTACGAGCAGTACTTC.

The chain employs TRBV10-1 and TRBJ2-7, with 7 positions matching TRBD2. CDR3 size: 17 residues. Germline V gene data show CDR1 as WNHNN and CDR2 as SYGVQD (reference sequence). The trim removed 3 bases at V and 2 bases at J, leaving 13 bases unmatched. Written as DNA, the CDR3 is TGCGCCAGCAGTGAATATGGGGCTATCGGACTAGCCTACGAGCAGTACTTC. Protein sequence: CASSEYGAIGLAYEQYF.

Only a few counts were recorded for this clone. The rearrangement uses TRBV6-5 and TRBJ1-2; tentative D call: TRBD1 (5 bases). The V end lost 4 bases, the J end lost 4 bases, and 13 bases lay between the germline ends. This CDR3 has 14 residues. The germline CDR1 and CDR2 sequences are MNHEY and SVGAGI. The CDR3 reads CASSLGDSLYGYTF. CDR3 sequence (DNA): TGTGCCAGCAGTTTAGGAGACAGCCTCTATGGCTACACCTTC.

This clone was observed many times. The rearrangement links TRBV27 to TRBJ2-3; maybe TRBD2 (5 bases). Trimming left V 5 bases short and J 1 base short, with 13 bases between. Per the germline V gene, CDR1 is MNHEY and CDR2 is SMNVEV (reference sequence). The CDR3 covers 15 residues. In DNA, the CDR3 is TGTGCCAGCAGTCACCGGGATAGCGGCACAGATACGCAGTATTTT. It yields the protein CASSHRDSGTDTQYF.

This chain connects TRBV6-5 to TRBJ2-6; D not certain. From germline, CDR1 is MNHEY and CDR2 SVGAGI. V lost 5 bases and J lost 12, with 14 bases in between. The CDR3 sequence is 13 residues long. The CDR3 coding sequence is TGTGCCAGCAGTACAGAGCCGGCTCGCGTCCTGACTTTC. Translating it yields CASSTEPARVLTF.